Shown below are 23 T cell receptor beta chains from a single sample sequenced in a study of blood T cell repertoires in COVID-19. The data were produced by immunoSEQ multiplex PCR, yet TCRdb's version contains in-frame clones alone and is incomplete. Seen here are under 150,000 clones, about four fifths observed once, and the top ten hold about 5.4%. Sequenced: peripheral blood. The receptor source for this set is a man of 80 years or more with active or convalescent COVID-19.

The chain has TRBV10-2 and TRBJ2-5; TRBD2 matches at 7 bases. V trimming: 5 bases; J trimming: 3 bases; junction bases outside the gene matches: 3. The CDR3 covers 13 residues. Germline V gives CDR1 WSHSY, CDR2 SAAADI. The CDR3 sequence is CASSTLAEETQYF. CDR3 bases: TGCGCCAGCAGTACCCTAGCGGAAGAGACCCAGTACTTC.

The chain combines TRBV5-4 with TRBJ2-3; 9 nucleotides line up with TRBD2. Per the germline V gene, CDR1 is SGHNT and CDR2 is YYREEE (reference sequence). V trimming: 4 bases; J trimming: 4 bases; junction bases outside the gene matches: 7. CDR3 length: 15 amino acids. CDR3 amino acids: CASSPSSGAADTQYF. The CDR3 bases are TGTGCCAGCAGCCCCTCTAGCGGGGCAGCAGATACGCAGTATTTT.

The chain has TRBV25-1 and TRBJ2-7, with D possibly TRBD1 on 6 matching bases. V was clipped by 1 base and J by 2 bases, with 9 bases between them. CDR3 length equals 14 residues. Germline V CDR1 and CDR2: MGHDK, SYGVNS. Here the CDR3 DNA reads TGTGCCAGCAGTGAATTGACAGGACCCTACGAGCAGTACTTC. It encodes CASSELTGPYEQYF.

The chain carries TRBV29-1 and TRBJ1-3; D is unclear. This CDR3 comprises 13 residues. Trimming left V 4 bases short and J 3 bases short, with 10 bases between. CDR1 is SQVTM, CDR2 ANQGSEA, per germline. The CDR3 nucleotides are TGCAGCGTTGGGGGAGGAAGTGGAAACACCATATATTTT. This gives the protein CSVGGGSGNTIYF.

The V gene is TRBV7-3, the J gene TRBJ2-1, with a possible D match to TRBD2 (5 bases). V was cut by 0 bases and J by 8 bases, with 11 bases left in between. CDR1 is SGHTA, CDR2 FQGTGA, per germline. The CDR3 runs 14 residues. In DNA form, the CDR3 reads TGTGCCAGCAGCTTAACACCTAGCAGCGATGAGCAGTTCTTC. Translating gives CASSLTPSSDEQFF.

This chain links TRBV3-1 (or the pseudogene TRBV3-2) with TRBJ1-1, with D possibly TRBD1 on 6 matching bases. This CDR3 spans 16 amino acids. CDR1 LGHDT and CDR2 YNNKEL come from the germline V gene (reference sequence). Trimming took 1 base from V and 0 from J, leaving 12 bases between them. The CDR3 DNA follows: TGTGCCAGCAGCCAAGTTGGGGGCAAGATGAACACTGAAGCTTTCTTT. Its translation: CASSQVGGKMNTEAFF.

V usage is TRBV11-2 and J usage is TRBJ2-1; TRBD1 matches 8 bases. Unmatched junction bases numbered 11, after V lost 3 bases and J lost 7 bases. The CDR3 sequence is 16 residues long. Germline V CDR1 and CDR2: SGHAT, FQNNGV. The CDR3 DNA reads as TGTGCCAGCAGCTTGGACAGGGTTGTCATTAAGAATGAGCAGTTCTTC. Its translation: CASSLDRVVIKNEQFF. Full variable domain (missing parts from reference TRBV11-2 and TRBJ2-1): EAGVAQSPRYKIIEKRQSVAFWCNPISGHATLYWYQQILGQGPKLLIQFQNNGVVDDSQLPKDRFSAERLKGVDSTLKIQPAKLEDSAVYLCASSLDRVVIKNEQFFGPGTRLTVL.

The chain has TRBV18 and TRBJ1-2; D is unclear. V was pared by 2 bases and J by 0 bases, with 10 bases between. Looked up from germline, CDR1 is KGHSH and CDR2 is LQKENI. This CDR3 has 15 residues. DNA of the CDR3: TGTGCCAGCTCACCAACCAACAGTCCTAACTATGGCTACACCTTC. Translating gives CASSPTNSPNYGYTF.

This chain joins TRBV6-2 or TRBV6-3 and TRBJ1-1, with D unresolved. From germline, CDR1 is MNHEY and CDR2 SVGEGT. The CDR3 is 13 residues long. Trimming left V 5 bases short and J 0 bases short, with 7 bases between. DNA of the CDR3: TGTGCCAGCAGTCGTAGCATGAACACTGAAGCTTTCTTT. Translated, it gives CASSRSMNTEAFF.

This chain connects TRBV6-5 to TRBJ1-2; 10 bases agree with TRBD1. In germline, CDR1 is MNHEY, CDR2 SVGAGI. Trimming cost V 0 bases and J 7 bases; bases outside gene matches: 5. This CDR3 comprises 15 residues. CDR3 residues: CASSYSSDRGTGYTF. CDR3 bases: TGTGCCAGCAGTTACTCCTCGGACAGGGGGACTGGCTACACCTTC.

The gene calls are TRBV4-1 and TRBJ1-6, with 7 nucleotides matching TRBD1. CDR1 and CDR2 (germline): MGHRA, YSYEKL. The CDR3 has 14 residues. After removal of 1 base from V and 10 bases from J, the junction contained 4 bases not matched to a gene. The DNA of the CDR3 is TGCGCCAGCAGCCAAGCGACAGGGAGCTCACCCCTCCACTTT. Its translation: CASSQATGSSPLHF.

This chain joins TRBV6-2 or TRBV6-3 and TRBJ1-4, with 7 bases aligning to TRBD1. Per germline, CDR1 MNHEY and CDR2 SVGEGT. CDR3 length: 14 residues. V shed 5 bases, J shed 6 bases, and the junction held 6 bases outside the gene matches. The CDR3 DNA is TGTGCCAGCAGTCAGACAGGGACAGATGAAAAACTGTTTTTT. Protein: CASSQTGTDEKLFF.

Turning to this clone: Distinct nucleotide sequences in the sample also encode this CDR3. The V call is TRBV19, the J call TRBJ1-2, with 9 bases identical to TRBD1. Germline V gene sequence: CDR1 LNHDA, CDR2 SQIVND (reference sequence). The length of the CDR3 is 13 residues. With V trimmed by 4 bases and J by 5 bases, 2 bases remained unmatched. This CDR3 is CASSTGQGYGYTF. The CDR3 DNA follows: TGTGCCAGTAGTACAGGACAGGGGTATGGCTACACCTTC.

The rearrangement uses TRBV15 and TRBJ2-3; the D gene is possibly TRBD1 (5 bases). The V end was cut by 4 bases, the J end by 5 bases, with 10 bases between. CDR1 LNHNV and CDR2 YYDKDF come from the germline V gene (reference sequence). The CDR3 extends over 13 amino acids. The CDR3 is CATSTNDRDTQYF. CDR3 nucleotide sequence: TGTGCCACCAGCACTAATGACAGAGATACGCAGTATTTT.

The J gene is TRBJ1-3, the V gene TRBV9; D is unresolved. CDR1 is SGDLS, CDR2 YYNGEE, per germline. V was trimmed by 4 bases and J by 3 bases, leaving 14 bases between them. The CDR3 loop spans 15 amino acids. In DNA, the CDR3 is TGTGCCAGCAGCCCTCCGGGTCCCGGTGGAAACACCATATATTTT. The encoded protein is CASSPPGPGGNTIYF.

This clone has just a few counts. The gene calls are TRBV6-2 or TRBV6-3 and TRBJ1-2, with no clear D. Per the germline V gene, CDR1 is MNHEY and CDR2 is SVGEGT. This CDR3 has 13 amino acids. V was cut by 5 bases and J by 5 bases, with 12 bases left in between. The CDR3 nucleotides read TGTGCCAGCAGTCCCGGCGGACTTTATGGCTACACCTTC. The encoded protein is CASSPGGLYGYTF.

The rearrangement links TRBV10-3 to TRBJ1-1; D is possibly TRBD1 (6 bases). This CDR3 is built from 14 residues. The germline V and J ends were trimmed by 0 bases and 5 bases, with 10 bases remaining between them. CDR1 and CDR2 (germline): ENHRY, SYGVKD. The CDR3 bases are TGTGCCATCAGTGAGTCAGGGGGAGAGACTGAAGCTTTCTTT. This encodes CAISESGGETEAFF.

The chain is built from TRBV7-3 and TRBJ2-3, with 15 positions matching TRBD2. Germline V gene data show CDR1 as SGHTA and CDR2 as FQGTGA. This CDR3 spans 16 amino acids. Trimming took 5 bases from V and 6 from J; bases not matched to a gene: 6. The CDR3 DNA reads TGTGCCAGCAGCCGGACTAGCGGGGGGGCCATGGATACGCAGTATTTT. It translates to CASSRTSGGAMDTQYF.

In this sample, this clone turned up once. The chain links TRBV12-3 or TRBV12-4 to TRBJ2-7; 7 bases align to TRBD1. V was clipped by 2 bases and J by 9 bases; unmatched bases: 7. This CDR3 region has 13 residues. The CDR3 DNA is TGTGCCAGCAGTTTAAGACAGGGCCAGGGGCAGTACTTC. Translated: CASSLRQGQGQYF.

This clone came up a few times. CDR3 amino acids: CASSTWGSSGNTIYF. In DNA, the CDR3 is TGTGCCAGCAGCACCTGGGGCTCCTCTGGAAACACCATATATTTT. The chain recombines TRBV9 with TRBJ1-3, with a tentative D call TRBD1 (5 bases). This CDR3 spans 15 amino acids. Germline CDR1 reads SGDLS; CDR2 reads YYNGEE. The V gene lost 4 bases and the J gene lost 0 bases, with 11 bases spanning the gap. The full variable domain, with the rest looked up from reference TRBV9 and TRBJ1-3, is DSGVTQTPKHLITATGQRVTLRCSPRSGDLSVYWYQQSLDQGLQFLIQYYNGEERAKGNILERFSAQQFPDLHSELNLSSLELGDSALYFCASSTWGSSGNTIYFGEGSWLTVV.

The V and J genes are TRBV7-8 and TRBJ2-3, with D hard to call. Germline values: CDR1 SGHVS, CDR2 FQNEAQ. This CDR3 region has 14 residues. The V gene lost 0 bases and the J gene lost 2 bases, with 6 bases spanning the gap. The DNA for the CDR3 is TGTGCCAGCAGCTTAGCGCCAGTCACAGATACGCAGTATTTT. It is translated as CASSLAPVTDTQYF.

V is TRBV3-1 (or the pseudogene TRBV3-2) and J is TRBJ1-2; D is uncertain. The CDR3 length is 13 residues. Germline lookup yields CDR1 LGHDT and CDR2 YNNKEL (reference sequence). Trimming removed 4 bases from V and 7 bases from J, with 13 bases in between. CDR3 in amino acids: CASSLRGMGGYTF. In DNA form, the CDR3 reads TGTGCCAGCAGCCTAAGAGGGATGGGTGGCTACACCTTC.

The CDR3 nucleotides are TGTGCCAGCTCACCTCCTAGTTCGGGCACTGAAGCTTTCTTT. Encoded protein: CASSPPSSGTEAFF. This rearrangement joins TRBV18 to TRBJ1-1, with D hard to call. The length of the CDR3 is 14 residues. With 3 bases removed from V and 4 bases from J, the gap between germline ends came to 12 bases. Germline assignment: CDR1 KGHSH and CDR2 LQKENI.